This T cell receptor beta chain came from a study of blood T cell repertoires in COVID-19. In the study overall: COVID-19 samples from acute and convalescent phases originated in the United States, Italy and Spain. Nucleic acid was either cDNA or gDNA, and it came from T cells, B-cell-depleted T cells, or PBMCs.

The CDR3 is made up of 13 amino acids. Trimming took 0 bases from V and 7 from J, leaving 10 bases between them. Germline V CDR1 and CDR2: GTSNPN, SVGIG (reference sequence). As handled by the study authors: Estimation of nucleated cell counts relied on the amplification of reference gene primers. The table came from immunoSEQ multiplex PCR; TCRdb's copy has only in-frame clones and leaves some out. V and J calls and clone size follow that table, whereas D and trimming were derived from the DNA. Of around 140,000 clones listed, 86% are singletons. The gene calls are TRBV30 and TRBJ1-5; D unresolved. The sequence came from an older woman with acute or convalescent COVID-19. Sequencing was done on a sample of peripheral blood. CDR3 sequence reads: CAWSVRGRQPQHF. CDR3 sequence (DNA): TGTGCCTGGAGTGTACGAGGAAGACAGCCCCAGCATTTT.